Following are 3 T cell receptor beta chains from one sample sequenced in a study of cytomegalovirus exposure and HLA in healthy donors. The study ran its PCR with 60 Vbeta and 13 Jbeta primers. Assay: immunoSEQ multiplex PCR; the TCRdb copy retains only in-frame clones and omits some. The sample has more than 140,000 clones; 64% are singletons. The specimen was PBMCs. These receptors originate from a woman aged 25 to 39 in good health and CMV-seropositive.

The rearrangement joins TRBV6-5 to TRBJ2-5; 7 bases are a match to TRBD1. The trim removed 2 bases at V and 5 bases at J, leaving 11 bases unmatched. The length of the CDR3 is 16 residues. Germline values: CDR1 MNHEY, CDR2 SVGAGI. CDR3 sequence: CASSYGGQFGGETQYF. CDR3 bases: TGTGCCAGCAGTTACGGGGGACAGTTTGGTGGCGAGACCCAGTACTTC.

This chain connects TRBV7-3 to TRBJ2-2, with a tentative D call TRBD1 (6 bases). Trimming removed 5 bases at V and 1 base at J, with 11 bases between. Germline CDR1 SGHTA, CDR2 FQGTGA. The CDR3 totals 15 residues. The DNA of the CDR3 is TGTGCCAGCAGCCGTGGACAGCTGAACACCGGGGAGCTGTTTTTT. Translation gives CASSRGQLNTGELFF. The whole variable domain, filled in from reference TRBV7-3 and TRBJ2-2, reads GAGVSQTPSNKVTEKGKYVELRCDPISGHTALYWYRQSLGQGPEFLIYFQGTGAADDSGLPNDRFFAVRPEGSVSTLKIQRTERGDSAVYLCASSRGQLNTGELFFGEGSRLTVL.

This clone was found a few times. The V call is TRBV7-9, the J call TRBJ2-2; D gene unclear. There are 16 residues in the CDR3. Between the trimmed V and J ends, which lost 5 bases and 1 base, there was a span of 14 bases. CDR1 SEHNR and CDR2 FQNEAQ come from the germline V gene (reference sequence). As DNA, the CDR3 is TGTGCCAGCAGCCCCGACCACTATCTGAACACCGGGGAGCTGTTTTTT. It is translated as CASSPDHYLNTGELFF.